The T cell receptor (beta chain) under discussion was sequenced for a study of T cells in Graves' hyperthyroidism and ophthalmopathy. The CDR3 is 15 amino acids. The V gene end was trimmed by 5 bases and the J gene end by 2 bases; junction bases not matched to a gene: 9. The germline gives CDR1 LGHNA, CDR2 YNFKEQ. Amplification yielded TCR beta CDR3 regions, with RNA transcripts as the source. The HTBI primer set served for first-round RT-PCR of the TCR CDR3. One entry per CDR3 protein results from TCRdb running MiXCR on the multiplex PCR reads. The table lists hundreds of thousands of distinct CDR3 sequences, approximately 20% of them singletons.

The rearrangement uses TRBV4-2 and TRBJ2-7; 7 bases line up with TRBD1. The sample was blood. This clonotype was obtained from a man aged 25-45 years with Graves' ophthalmopathy. CDR3 nucleotide sequence: TGTGCCAGCAGCGCCCAGGGACAGAGGCCCTACGAGCAGTACTTC. This codes for CASSAQGQRPYEQYF.